The clone carrying this TCR beta chain was seen only once. The data stem from a study of identical twins. V lost 5 bases to trimming and J lost 0 bases; unmatched junction nucleotides: 5. CDR1 is SEHNR and CDR2 is FQNEAQ in the germline V gene (reference sequence). The CDR3 extends over 16 amino acids. One entry per CDR3 protein results from TCRdb running MiXCR on the 5' RACE reads. The sample records about 520,000 distinct CDR3 sequences, less than 25% being singletons. The same sample was also studied in work on T cells expressing NK-cell markers.

The specimen was CD4+ T cells sorted from blood. This TCR came from a young woman in good health. The chain recombines TRBV7-9 with TRBJ2-3; TRBD1 matches 10 bases. In DNA, the CDR3 is TGTGCCAGCAGCGAATTGGGACAGGGGAGCACAGATACGCAGTATTTT. This sequence encodes CASSELGQGSTDTQYF. Full variable domain (missing parts from reference TRBV7-9 and TRBJ2-3): DTGVSQNPRHKITKRGQNVTFRCDPISEHNRLYWYRQTLGQGPEFLTYFQNEAQLEKSRLLSDRFSAERPKGSFSTLEIQRTEQGDSAMYLCASSELGQGSTDTQYFGPGTRLTVL.